The subject of this entry is one T cell receptor (beta chain). These data are taken from a study of cytomegalovirus exposure and HLA in healthy donors. V was pared by 2 bases and J by 5 bases, with 1 base of the junction left unmatched. The CDR3 has 13 amino acids. The PCR had 60 Vbeta and 13 Jbeta primers. TCRdb keeps only in-frame clones here, not all; method: immunoSEQ multiplex PCR. Altogether around 91,000 clones are present, approximately 84% being singletons, with the ten largest covering about 2.1%. The rearrangement joins TRBV23-1 to TRBJ2-7; 9 nucleotides line up with TRBD1. TRBV23-1 qualifies as an ORF whose function is uncertain. The sequenced sample was PBMCs. The source is a man younger than 30 in good health and CMV-seronegative. CDR3 nucleotides: TGCGCCAGCAGTCAAAGGACAGGGGACGAGCAGTACTTC. It codes for CASSQRTGDEQYF.